The 23 T cell receptor beta chains in this list originate from one sample, sequenced in a study of T cells in Graves' hyperthyroidism and ophthalmopathy (dated by TCRdb to between 2019 and 2020). Receptor libraries were prepared by multiplex PCR. TCRdb shows the sequencer as Illumina HiSeq 2000. Amplification of TCR beta CDR3 regions was carried out from RNA transcripts. A first-round RT-PCR of the TCR CDR3 used the HTBI primer set with the Qiagen OneStep RT-PCR kit. The public reads were quality trimmed at Q25 with fastp and then assembled into clones with MiXCR by TCRdb, keeping productive beta chains. Rows with one shared CDR3 protein collapse into an entry with the most common genes and DNA. In all, the sample holds roughly 800,000 distinct CDR3 sequences, and 38% of those were seen once. Of the sample, 8% to 9% falls within the top ten clones. The sequencing input was blood. The source of these receptors is a man aged 18 to 29 with Graves' hyperthyroidism.

Worth noting for this clonotype: The junction and the germline gene differ at one end; a read error may be behind it. The V call is TRBV10-2, the J call TRBJ1-6; D perhaps matches TRBD1 (5 bases). Germline lookup yields CDR1 WSHSY and CDR2 SAAADI. The CDR3 has 16 amino acids. CDR3 bases: TGTGCCAGCAGTTACTCACCCCAGGGTCTAAATTCACCCCTCCACTTT. This codes for CASSYSPQGLNSPLHF.

The CDR3 DNA reads as TGTGCCAGCAGATCACAGGGGGCGAGGGAGACCCAGTACTTC. Encoded protein: CASRSQGARETQYF. This sequence joins TRBV9 and TRBJ2-5, with 9 bases lining up with TRBD1. The CDR3 consists of 14 residues. Germline assignment: CDR1 SGDLS and CDR2 YYNGEE. V was clipped by 5 bases and J by 5 bases; unmatched bases: 7.

This clonotype was seen at least ten times. The chain recombines TRBV15 with TRBJ2-7; 9 positions match TRBD1. The CDR3 contains 16 residues. With 4 bases clipped from V and 1 base from J, the junction kept 8 bases outside the gene matches. Germline V gives CDR1 LNHNV, CDR2 YYDKDF (reference sequence). The CDR3 loop is CATSKSGDRASYEQYF. The CDR3 DNA reads as TGTGCCACCAGCAAGAGCGGGGACAGGGCGTCCTACGAGCAGTACTTC.

In its sample, this clonotype was seen a few times. The V gene is TRBV5-1, the J gene TRBJ2-7; 9 bases are a match to TRBD1. Per germline, CDR1 SGHRS and CDR2 YFSETQ. The CDR3 length is 15 residues. The ends lost 0 bases at V and 5 bases at J; junction bases unmatched: 6. The CDR3 sequence is CASSLVGQGTHEQYF. The CDR3 DNA reads as TGCGCCAGCAGCTTGGTGGGACAGGGTACCCACGAGCAGTACTTC.

In this sample, this clonotype turned up many times. The J gene is TRBJ1-2, the V gene TRBV19; maybe TRBD1 (6 bases). The CDR3 consists of 11 residues. The germline CDR1 and CDR2 sequences are LNHDA and SQIVND (reference sequence). V lost 9 bases, J lost 8 bases, and 13 bases lay in between. CDR3: CASQGSQGYTF. In nucleotides, the CDR3 is TGTGCCAGCCAGGGGAGCCAGGGCTACACCTTC.

The chain joins TRBV20-1 to TRBJ2-2; TRBD2 matches at 7 bases. This CDR3 has 15 amino acids. The V gene's germline CDR1 is DFQATT and CDR2 SNEGSKA (reference sequence). V lost 3 bases and J lost 5; bases outside the gene matches: 9. Here the CDR3 DNA reads TGCAGTGCTAGGGGGCGGGAGCGCCGGACCGGGGAGCTGTTTTTT. It specifies CSARGRERRTGELFF.

This clonotype was seen only a few times. The chain employs TRBV19 and TRBJ1-1; D may be TRBD1 (5 bases). CDR1 and CDR2 (germline): LNHDA, SQIVND (reference sequence). The CDR3 spans 12 residues. The V end lost 6 bases, the J end lost 10 bases, and 15 bases lay between the germline ends. The CDR3 region has the DNA TGTGCCAGTAGGGGACTTACAGGAAGAGCTTTCTTT. Its translation is CASRGLTGRAFF.

In this sample, this clonotype turned up many times. The chain carries TRBV9 and TRBJ2-5; D is possibly TRBD2 (5 bases). Germline CDR1 reads SGDLS; CDR2 reads YYNGEE. The V end lost 0 bases, the J end lost 4 bases, and 10 bases lay between the germline ends. The CDR3 is 14 residues long. This chain's CDR3 is CASSVGTGRETQYF. In nucleotides, the CDR3 is TGTGCCAGCAGCGTAGGGACGGGAAGAGAGACCCAGTACTTC. Combining the CDR3 with reference TRBV9 and TRBJ2-5 gives the whole variable domain DSGVTQTPKHLITATGQRVTLRCSPRSGDLSVYWYQQSLDQGLQFLIQYYNGEERAKGNILERFSAQQFPDLHSELNLSSLELGDSALYFCASSVGTGRETQYFGPGTRLLVL.

V is TRBV5-1 and J is TRBJ2-2, with 7 bases fitting TRBD1. J lost 6 bases, V lost 4 bases, and 6 bases had no gene match. This CDR3 has 14 amino acids. Germline CDR1 is SGHRS and CDR2 is YFSETQ. CDR3 sequence reads: CASSQLQGPGELFF. The CDR3 DNA reads as TGCGCCAGCAGCCAGTTACAGGGGCCCGGGGAGCTGTTTTTT.

This clonotype was seen a handful of times. V is TRBV19 and J is TRBJ2-2; D is unclear. There are 14 residues in the CDR3. Germline CDR1 is LNHDA and CDR2 is SQIVND (reference sequence). V dropped 4 bases and J dropped 1 base, with 7 bases sitting between them. The CDR3 sequence is CASSTRQNTGELFF. In nucleotides, the CDR3 is TGTGCCAGTAGTACCCGACAGAACACCGGGGAGCTGTTTTTT.

This clonotype turned up a few times. The chain couples TRBV19 to TRBJ1-1; D call uncertain. V shed 0 bases and J shed 4 bases, with 15 bases lying between them. Per the germline V gene, CDR1 is LNHDA and CDR2 is SQIVND (reference sequence). CDR3 size: 16 residues. In nucleotides, the CDR3 is TGTGCCAGTAGTATAGATCTGCAAAGCGGGAGCACTGAAGCTTTCTTT. It is translated as CASSIDLQSGSTEAFF.

The chain couples TRBV10-3 to TRBJ1-3, with 10 nucleotides matching TRBD1. Losses at the gene ends were 7 bases for V and 13 bases for J; bases not matched to a gene: 7. Germline loops: CDR1 ENHRY, CDR2 SYGVKD. The CDR3 length is 12 residues. The CDR3 DNA is TGTGCCATCACCGAGGGACAGGGGCTAATATATTTT. This gives the protein CAITEGQGLIYF.

This clonotype was detected a few times. The rearrangement links TRBV7-2 to TRBJ2-5, with 8 bases fitting TRBD1. Trimming at V came to 5 bases and at J to 5 bases, leaving 13 bases not matched to a gene. Germline lookup yields CDR1 SGHTA and CDR2 FQGNSA. The CDR3 spans 16 residues. As DNA, the CDR3 is TGTGCCAGCAGCCAACAACCTAGACAGGGGAGGGAGACCCAGTACTTC. Its protein product is CASSQQPRQGRETQYF. The full variable domain, in which reference TRBV7-2 and TRBJ2-5 provide the parts outside the CDR3, is GAGVSQSPSNKVTEKGKDVELRCDPISGHTALYWYRQSLGQGLEFLIYFQGNSAPDKSGLPSDRFSAERTGGSVSTLTIQRTQQEDSAVYLCASSQQPRQGRETQYFGPGTRLLVL.

This clonotype occurred many times. V and J are TRBV20-1 and TRBJ1-1, with a weak D call TRBD1 (6 bases). CDR3 length: 15 residues. CDR1 is DFQATT, CDR2 SNEGSKA, per germline (reference sequence). Between the trimmed V and J ends, which lost 0 bases and 4 bases, there was a span of 15 bases. DNA of the CDR3: TGCAGTGCTAGAGAAGGGGGGGCGCTTTCCACTGAAGCTTTCTTT. This encodes CSAREGGALSTEAFF.

This clonotype was seen only a few times. This chain connects TRBV20-1 to TRBJ2-7, with 8 bases that match TRBD2. In germline, CDR1 is DFQATT, CDR2 SNEGSKA (reference sequence). J lost 4 bases, V lost 3 bases, and 8 bases had no gene match. There are 14 residues in the CDR3. The CDR3 loop is CSARGAGGTYEQYF. The CDR3 DNA reads as TGCAGTGCTAGGGGGGCGGGGGGCACATACGAGCAGTACTTC.

This clonotype was recorded at least ten times. The chain carries TRBV5-1 and TRBJ1-1; D call uncertain. Germline CDR1 and CDR2: SGHRS and YFSETQ. Trimming removed 4 bases at V and 1 base at J, with 8 bases between. The CDR3 contains 13 residues. CDR3: CASSRVENTEAFF. The CDR3 region has the DNA TGCGCCAGCAGCCGGGTGGAGAACACTGAAGCTTTCTTT. Drawing the rest from reference TRBV5-1 and TRBJ1-1, the complete variable domain is KAGVTQTPRYLIKTRGQQVTLSCSPISGHRSVSWYQQTPGQGLQFLFEYFSETQRNKGNFPGRFSGRQFSNSRSEMNVSTLELGDSALYLCASSRVENTEAFFGQGTRLTVV.

The chain carries TRBV25-1 and TRBJ1-1; no reliable D call. Germline V gene data show CDR1 as MGHDK and CDR2 as SYGVNS. The V gene lost 9 bases and the J gene lost 5 bases, with 16 bases spanning the gap. The CDR3 has 13 residues. The DNA for the CDR3 is TGTGCCAGACTCCCCCCAGGTATAACTGAAGCTTTCTTT. Its protein is CARLPPGITEAFF.

The chain links TRBV2 to TRBJ1-2; 9 bases agree with TRBD1. J was trimmed by 7 bases and V by 6 bases; bases with no gene match: 12. CDR1 SNHLY and CDR2 FYNNEI come from the germline V gene. This CDR3 contains 15 residues. CDR3 sequence reads: CASRQTGGANFGYTF. CDR3 DNA sequence: TGTGCCAGCAGACAAACAGGGGGCGCAAATTTTGGCTACACCTTC. Drawing the rest from reference TRBV2 and TRBJ1-2, the complete variable domain is EPEVTQTPSHQVTQMGQEVILRCVPISNHLYFYWYRQILGQKVEFLVSFYNNEISEKSEIFDDQFSVERPDGSNFTLKIRSTKLEDSAMYFCASRQTGGANFGYTFGSGTRLTVV.

In this sample, this clonotype turned up a few times. CDR3 in amino acids: CASSAGLVGETQYF. The CDR3 DNA follows: TGTGCCAGCAGTGCGGGACTAGTCGGGGAGACCCAGTACTTC. This chain uses TRBV6-5 with TRBJ2-5; 8 bases line up with TRBD2. Unmatched junction bases numbered 7, after V lost 5 bases and J lost 5 bases. CDR3 length equals 14 residues. Germline lookup yields CDR1 MNHEY and CDR2 SVGAGI.

The CDR3 coding sequence is TGTGCCAGCAGCTTGGTGGACAGGGCCAACGTCCTGACTTTC. This codes for CASSLVDRANVLTF. The rearrangement uses TRBV13 and TRBJ2-6; D is perhaps TRBD1 (5 bases). V shed 3 bases and J shed 5 bases, with 8 bases lying between them. From germline, CDR1 is PRHDT and CDR2 FYEKMQ (reference sequence). The CDR3 contains 14 residues. The full variable domain, rest sourced from reference TRBV13 and TRBJ2-6, is AAGVIQSPRHLIKEKRETATLKCYPIPRHDTVYWYQQGPGQDPQFLISFYEKMQSDKGSIPDRFSAQQFSDYHSELNMSSLELGDSALYFCASSLVDRANVLTFGAGSRLTVL.

This chain uses TRBV7-6 with TRBJ2-7; perhaps TRBD1 as D (6 bases). Trimming removed 6 bases from V and 4 bases from J, with 16 bases in between. Germline V gene sequence: CDR1 SGHVS, CDR2 FNYEAQ. This CDR3 has 14 residues. The CDR3 is CASSWGLSGYEQYF. CDR3 nucleotides: TGTGCCAGCAGTTGGGGGCTGAGTGGGTACGAGCAGTACTTC. The full variable domain, its missing parts supplied by reference TRBV7-6 and TRBJ2-7, is GAGVSQSPRYKVTKRGQDVALRCDPISGHVSLYWYRQALGQGPEFLTYFNYEAQQDKSGLPNDRFSAERPEGSISTLTIQRTEQRDSAMYRCASSWGLSGYEQYFGPGTRLTVT.

The rearrangement joins TRBV10-3 to TRBJ2-7; D unclear. The length of the CDR3 is 15 residues. From germline, CDR1 is ENHRY and CDR2 SYGVKD. V lost 10 bases and J 1 base, leaving 20 bases between the germline ends. CDR3 in amino acids: CATPGARKESYEQYF. The DNA of the CDR3 is TGTGCCACCCCAGGAGCTAGGAAGGAATCCTACGAGCAGTACTTC.

In its sample, this clonotype was seen a few times. The chain is built from TRBV13 and TRBJ2-7; D perhaps matches TRBD1 (5 bases). V dropped 5 bases and J dropped 2 bases, with 16 bases sitting between them. Germline-derived CDR1 and CDR2 are PRHDT and FYEKMQ (reference sequence). The length of the CDR3 is 15 residues. The CDR3 sequence is CASSPPWGSPYEQYF. Written as DNA, the CDR3 is TGTGCCAGCAGCCCCCCGTGGGGCTCGCCCTACGAGCAGTACTTC.